What follows are 19 T cell receptor beta chains derived from one specimen sequenced in a study of OX40 agonist ivuxolimab in advanced cancers. The table came from immunoSEQ multiplex PCR; TCRdb's copy has only in-frame clones and leaves some out. This sample has tens of thousands of clones, with 91% found just once. Sequenced here: CD4+ or CD8+ T cells sorted from blood, sampled in a trial of the OX40 agonist ivuxolimab. The receptors were gathered from an adult with an advanced solid tumor such as melanoma, head and neck, liver or kidney cancer.

J is TRBJ2-1 and V is TRBV15; D is possibly TRBD1 (6 bases). There are 15 residues in the CDR3. The V end lost 4 bases, the J end lost 8 bases, and 18 bases lay between the germline ends. Germline CDR1 and CDR2: LNHNV and YYDKDF (reference sequence). CDR3 amino acids: CATSTPETGNYEQFF. In DNA form, the CDR3 reads TGTGCCACCAGCACCCCCGAAACAGGGAACTATGAGCAGTTCTTC.

The chain uses TRBV27 and TRBJ2-7, with TRBD1 as a possible D gene (5 bases). Germline CDR1 MNHEY, CDR2 SMNVEV (reference sequence). Trimming took off 6 bases at V and 3 bases at J, with 18 bases between the two ends. The CDR3 consists of 15 residues. DNA of the CDR3: TGTGCCAGCAGCCCCGATAGGGCCCAGGGCTACGAGCAGTACTTC. Encoded protein: CASSPDRAQGYEQYF.

This clone was observed a single time. The chain is built from TRBV7-9 and TRBJ2-6; D perhaps matches TRBD1 (5 bases). V was cut by 5 bases and J by 2 bases, with 16 bases left in between. Germline values: CDR1 SEHNR, CDR2 FQNEAQ (reference sequence). The CDR3 is 17 residues long. The CDR3 DNA follows: TGTGCCAGCAGCCCCTACCTTGGGGCCGCTGGGGCCAACGTCCTGACTTTC. It codes for CASSPYLGAAGANVLTF.

The V call is TRBV9, the J call TRBJ2-1; 11 bases agree with TRBD2. The germline CDR1 and CDR2 sequences are SGDLS and YYNGEE. J lost 7 bases, V lost 3 bases, and 3 bases had no gene match. The CDR3 totals 14 residues. CDR3 coding DNA: TGTGCCAGCAGCGCTAGCGGGAGGTTAAATGAGCAGTTCTTC. It codes for CASSASGRLNEQFF.

The J gene is TRBJ2-1, the V gene TRBV7-3; D is possibly TRBD2 (5 bases). The CDR3 totals 15 residues. In germline, CDR1 is SGHTA, CDR2 FQGTGA. V lost 0 bases, J lost 5 bases, and 11 bases lay in between. CDR3 sequence (DNA): TGTGCCAGCAGCTTAACGGGAGTCGGGAACAATGAGCAGTTCTTC. Translation gives CASSLTGVGNNEQFF.

The genes are TRBV4-3 and TRBJ1-1; TRBD1 agrees at 8 bases. The V segment lost 7 bases and the J segment 4 bases; nucleotides outside the gene matches: 11. CDR1 and CDR2 (germline): LGHNA, YSLEER. CDR3 length: 15 residues. The CDR3 DNA reads as TGCGCCAGCACTCGGAACAGGGGGTCAGGCACTGAAGCTTTCTTT. This encodes CASTRNRGSGTEAFF.

This clone was recorded once. This chain connects TRBV10-3 to TRBJ2-3; 8 nucleotides match TRBD2. Germline CDR1 ENHRY, CDR2 SYGVKD. This CDR3 is built from 16 residues. J gave up 0 bases and V 3 bases, and 5 bases lay outside the gene matches. CDR3: CAISDPLAGSTDTQYF. CDR3 DNA: TGTGCCATCAGTGATCCGCTAGCGGGCAGCACAGATACGCAGTATTTT.

This chain joins TRBV2 and TRBJ1-5; D remains unclear. CDR1 and CDR2 from the germline V gene are SNHLY and FYNNEI. Trimming left V 3 bases short and J 3 bases short, with 9 bases between. The CDR3 contains 14 residues. CDR3 amino acids: CASSDRGLNQPQHF. The CDR3 DNA reads as TGTGCCAGCAGTGACCGGGGTCTCAATCAGCCCCAGCATTTT. The full variable domain, with the rest looked up from reference TRBV2 and TRBJ1-5, is EPEVTQTPSHQVTQMGQEVILRCVPISNHLYFYWYRQILGQKVEFLVSFYNNEISEKSEIFDDQFSVERPDGSNFTLKIRSTKLEDSAMYFCASSDRGLNQPQHFGDGTRLSIL.

This chain uses TRBV5-4 with TRBJ2-7, with a possible D match to TRBD2 (7 bases). The V gene's germline CDR1 is SGHNT and CDR2 YYREEE (reference sequence). The CDR3 spans 15 residues. The V end lost 2 bases, the J end lost 2 bases, and 14 bases lay between the germline ends. The CDR3 spells CASSLKGEGTYEQYF. The CDR3 DNA reads TGTGCCAGCAGCTTAAAGGGGGAGGGTACCTACGAGCAGTACTTC.

In this sample, this clone turned up once. This chain joins TRBV6-5 and TRBJ2-5; D is perhaps TRBD1 (5 bases). Germline assignment: CDR1 MNHEY and CDR2 SVGAGI. Trimming took 8 bases from V and 1 from J, leaving 14 bases between them. The CDR3 is made up of 14 amino acids. The CDR3 DNA sequence: TGTGCCAGCGGGGCCCCCTGGTCCCAAGAGACCCAGTACTTC. Its translation: CASGAPWSQETQYF.

This clone was counted once. The CDR3 sequence is CASSRRASTDTQYF. The CDR3, as DNA: TGTGCCAGTAGTCGTAGGGCTAGCACAGATACGCAGTATTTT. The chain uses TRBV19 and TRBJ2-3; D gene uncertain. The CDR3 has 14 amino acids. V lost 5 bases and J lost 0, with 9 bases in between. CDR1 and CDR2 (germline): LNHDA, SQIVND (reference sequence).

The genes are TRBV18 and TRBJ2-3; no definite D call. Trimming shortened V by 10 bases and J by 15 bases, and 23 bases separated the two germline ends. In germline, CDR1 is KGHSH, CDR2 LQKENI. This CDR3 has 12 amino acids. CDR3: CATPLRRRVYYF. DNA of the CDR3: TGTGCCACCCCCCTCCGGAGAAGGGTTTACTATTTT. Using reference TRBV18 and TRBJ2-3 for the parts outside the CDR3, the full variable domain is NAGVMQNPRHLVRRRGQEARLRCSPMKGHSHVYWYRQLPEEGLKFMVYLQKENIIDESGMPKERFSAEFPKEGPSILRIQQVVRGDSAAYFCATPLRRRVYYFGPGTRLTVL.

The V gene is TRBV4-1, the J gene TRBJ1-3; unclear D gene. This CDR3 region has 15 residues. Germline V gene lookup returns CDR1 MGHRA and CDR2 YSYEKL. Trimming shortened V by 0 bases and J by 0 bases, and 6 bases separated the two germline ends. The CDR3 sequence: CASSQEAVSGNTIYF. The CDR3, as DNA: TGCGCCAGCAGCCAAGAGGCAGTCTCTGGAAACACCATATATTTT.

The chain joins TRBV30 to TRBJ1-2; D remains ambiguous. Trimming cost V 7 bases and J 4 bases, with 28 bases left between them. The CDR3 has 17 residues. CDR1 is GTSNPN, CDR2 SVGIG, per germline (reference sequence). The CDR3 DNA reads TGTGCCTCAACAATGACCGACGATGCGCAGGATCTCTATGGCTACACCTTC. Its protein product is CASTMTDDAQDLYGYTF.

The chain employs TRBV19 and TRBJ2-7; perhaps TRBD2 as D (5 bases). V lost 4 bases and J lost 2, with 6 bases in between. CDR1 is LNHDA and CDR2 is SQIVND in the germline V gene (reference sequence). This CDR3 is 12 amino acids long. Written as DNA, the CDR3 is TGTGCCAGTAGTACGGGAACCTACGAGCAGTACTTC. Encoded protein: CASSTGTYEQYF.

This clone showed up just a few times. The gene calls are TRBV30 and TRBJ2-7, with D hard to call. Germline V CDR1 and CDR2: GTSNPN, SVGIG (reference sequence). The CDR3 runs 13 residues. The V gene lost 5 bases and the J gene lost 2 bases, with 13 bases spanning the gap. CDR3 nucleotides: TGTGCCTGGGGGCGAGGAGTTACCTACGAGCAGTACTTC. Residues: CAWGRGVTYEQYF.

The genes are TRBV29-1 and TRBJ1-4; 10 bases are shared with TRBD1. The CDR3 length is 14 residues. Germline V gives CDR1 SQVTM, CDR2 ANQGSEA. J was trimmed by 6 bases and V by 2 bases; bases with no gene match: 3. In nucleotides, the CDR3 is TGCAGCGTTGAACGAGGGACAGGGGATGAAAAACTGTTTTTT. This sequence encodes CSVERGTGDEKLFF.

This clone was detected only once. The chain has TRBV7-9 and TRBJ2-1, with a tentative D call TRBD2 (5 bases). The germline gives CDR1 SEHNR, CDR2 FQNEAQ (reference sequence). Trimming left V 3 bases short and J 9 bases short, with 21 bases between. CDR3 length: 16 residues. The CDR3 sequence is CASSFVGTSAPGEQFF. The CDR3 DNA reads as TGTGCCAGCAGCTTTGTAGGAACTAGTGCCCCCGGTGAGCAGTTCTTC.

This clone was picked up a small number of times. This chain uses TRBV10-2 with TRBJ2-1; D not certain. Germline V gene sequence: CDR1 WSHSY, CDR2 SAAADI. Trimming stripped 3 bases from V and 7 bases from J, with 4 bases between. The CDR3 covers 11 residues. Here the CDR3 reads CASSEGNEQFF. The CDR3 DNA reads TGCGCCAGCAGTGAAGGGAATGAGCAGTTCTTC.